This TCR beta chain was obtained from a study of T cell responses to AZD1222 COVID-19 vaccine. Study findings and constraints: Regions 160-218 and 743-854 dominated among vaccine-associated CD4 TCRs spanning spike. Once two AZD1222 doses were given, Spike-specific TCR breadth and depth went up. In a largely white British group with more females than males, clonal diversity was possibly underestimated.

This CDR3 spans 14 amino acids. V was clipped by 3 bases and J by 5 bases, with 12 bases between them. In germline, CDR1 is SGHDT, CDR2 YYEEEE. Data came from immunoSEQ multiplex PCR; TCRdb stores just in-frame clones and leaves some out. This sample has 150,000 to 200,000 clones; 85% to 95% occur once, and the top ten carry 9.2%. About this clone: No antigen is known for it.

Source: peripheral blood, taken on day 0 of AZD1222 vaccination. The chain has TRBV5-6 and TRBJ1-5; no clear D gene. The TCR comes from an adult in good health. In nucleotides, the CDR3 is TGTGCCAGCAGCTCGGCCCCTCGGGATCAGCCCCAGCATTTT. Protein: CASSSAPRDQPQHF.